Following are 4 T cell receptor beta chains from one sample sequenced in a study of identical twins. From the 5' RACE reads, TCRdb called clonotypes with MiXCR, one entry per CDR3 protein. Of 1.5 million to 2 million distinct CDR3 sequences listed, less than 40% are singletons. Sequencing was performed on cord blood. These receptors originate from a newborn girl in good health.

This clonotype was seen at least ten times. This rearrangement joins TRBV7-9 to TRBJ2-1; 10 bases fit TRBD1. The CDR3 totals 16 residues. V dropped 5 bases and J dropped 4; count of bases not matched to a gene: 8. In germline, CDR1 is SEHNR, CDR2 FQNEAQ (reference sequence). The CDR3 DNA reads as TGTGCCAGCAGCCCCCGGGACAGGGGCATATACAATGAGCAGTTCTTC. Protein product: CASSPRDRGIYNEQFF.

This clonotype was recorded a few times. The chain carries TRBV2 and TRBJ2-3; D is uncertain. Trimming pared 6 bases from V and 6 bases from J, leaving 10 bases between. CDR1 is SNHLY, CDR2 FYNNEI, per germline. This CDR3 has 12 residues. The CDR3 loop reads CASSPFPDTQYF. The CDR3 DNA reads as TGTGCCAGCAGCCCTTTTCCGGATACGCAGTATTTT. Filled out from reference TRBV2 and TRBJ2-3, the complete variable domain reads EPEVTQTPSHQVTQMGQEVILRCVPISNHLYFYWYRQILGQKVEFLVSFYNNEISEKSEIFDDQFSVERPDGSNFTLKIRSTKLEDSAMYFCASSPFPDTQYFGPGTRLTVL.

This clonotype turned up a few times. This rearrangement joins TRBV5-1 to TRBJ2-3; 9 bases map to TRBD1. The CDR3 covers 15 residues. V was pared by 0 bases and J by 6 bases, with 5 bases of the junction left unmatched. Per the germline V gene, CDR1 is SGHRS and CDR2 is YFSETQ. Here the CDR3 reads CASSLVDRGADTQYF. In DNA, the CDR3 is TGCGCCAGCAGCTTGGTGGACAGGGGCGCCGATACGCAGTATTTT.

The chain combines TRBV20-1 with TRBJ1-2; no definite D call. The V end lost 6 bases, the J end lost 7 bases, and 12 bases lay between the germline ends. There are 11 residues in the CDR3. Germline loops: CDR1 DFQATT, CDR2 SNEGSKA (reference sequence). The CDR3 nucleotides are TGCAGTGCCTCCATCTCGGTTGGCTACACCTTC. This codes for CSASISVGYTF.